This T cell receptor (beta chain) was found in a study of tumor-infiltrating lymphocytes in primary liver carcinoma. Across the study: The patient population consisted of men and women between 30 and 69 years of age. The study obtained roughly 3.5 to 7.13 million productive TCRbeta reads per sample, similar across tissue types. Regarding the study as a whole: Tumor top-250-clone fraction significantly exceeded that of blood (p = 0.039). Since the samples were bulk and unsorted, the CD4+ and CD8+ repertoires were not compared.

The authors took blood RNA from unsorted whole blood and also extracted germline DNA. Reverse transcription of approximately 500 ng total RNA with a constant-region primer produced TCR beta cDNA. Generation of the TCR beta libraries relied on three nested multiplex PCR rounds using slightly modified ARM-PCR. The first two PCR rounds used TRBV1-TRBV30 forward primers with a C-beta reverse primer, roughly 10 cycles each. TCRdb ran MiXCR on the multiplex PCR reads and lists one entry per CDR3 protein. The data show 300,000 to 400,000 distinct CDR3 sequences, with about 61% seen just once and about 6.5% held by the top ten. The V end was cut by 5 bases, the J end by 0 bases, with 11 bases between. CDR3 length: 15 residues. Germline CDR1 reads LNHDA; CDR2 reads SQIVND (reference sequence). Notes on this clonotype: The antigen is unknown.

The chain has TRBV19 and TRBJ1-5; possible D gene TRBD1, 6 bases. The sequencing sample was made of peripheral blood. The clonotype was recovered from a man in his forties with primary liver carcinoma and hepatitis B virus infection. The CDR3 region is CASSRTANSNQPQHF. Written as DNA, the CDR3 is TGTGCCAGTAGTCGGACAGCTAATAGCAATCAGCCCCAGCATTTT. Combining the CDR3 with reference TRBV19 and TRBJ1-5 gives the whole variable domain DGGITQSPKYLFRKEGQNVTLSCEQNLNHDAMYWYRQDPGQGLRLIYYSQIVNDFQKGDIAEGYSVSREKKESFPLTVTSAQKNPTAFYLCASSRTANSNQPQHFGDGTRLSIL.